One sample yielded the 20 T cell receptor beta chains listed below, sequenced in a study of T cell responses to AZD1222 COVID-19 vaccine. Using immunoSEQ multiplex PCR, the repertoire was profiled, and TCRdb retains in-frame clones only, with some absent. The data contain 150,000 or so clones, approximately 90% of them singletons. The sequences come from peripheral blood, collected on day 0 of AZD1222 vaccination. These receptors were collected from an adult in good health.

This chain links TRBV19 with TRBJ1-2; perhaps TRBD1 as D (6 bases). Germline CDR1 LNHDA, CDR2 SQIVND (reference sequence). With 4 bases removed from V and 8 bases from J, the gap between germline ends came to 20 bases. The CDR3 sequence is 15 residues long. CDR3 DNA: TGTGCCAGTAGTACCGGGACACCAGTCGCATGGGGCTACACCTTC. It encodes CASSTGTPVAWGYTF.

This rearrangement joins TRBV7-2 to TRBJ2-7; 8 bases line up with TRBD1. With V trimmed by 5 bases and J by 2 bases, 8 bases remained unmatched. This CDR3 comprises 15 residues. Germline CDR1 SGHTA, CDR2 FQGNSA. CDR3 sequence (DNA): TGTGCCAGCAGCCAAGGACAGGGAAGCGCCTACGAGCAGTACTTC. This sequence encodes CASSQGQGSAYEQYF.

The rearrangement uses TRBV6-5 and TRBJ1-1; D remains unclear. The V gene lost 7 bases and the J gene lost 5 bases, with 11 bases spanning the gap. This CDR3 spans 12 amino acids. CDR1 MNHEY and CDR2 SVGAGI come from the germline V gene. The chain's CDR3 is CASTRDLTEAFF. As DNA, the CDR3 is TGTGCCAGCACGAGGGATCTGACTGAAGCTTTCTTT.

The chain has TRBV5-1 and TRBJ2-5, with D hard to call. The V end lost 3 bases, the J end lost 5 bases, and 11 bases lay between the germline ends. CDR3 length: 13 amino acids. The germline V gene has CDR1 SGHRS and CDR2 YFSETQ. CDR3 sequence reads: CASSWGRAETQYF. Written as DNA, the CDR3 is TGCGCCAGCAGCTGGGGTAGGGCTGAGACCCAGTACTTC.

This sequence joins TRBV7-9 and TRBJ1-2, with D possibly matching TRBD1 (5 bases). CDR1 is SEHNR and CDR2 is FQNEAQ in the germline V gene (reference sequence). V was pared by 1 base and J by 8 bases, with 8 bases between. The CDR3 contains 12 residues. CDR3 protein: CASSLGQTGYTF. CDR3 DNA sequence: TGTGCCAGCAGCTTAGGACAGACCGGCTACACCTTC.

The gene calls are TRBV30 and TRBJ1-2, with no clear D. Trimming stripped 4 bases from V and 6 bases from J, with 12 bases between. The germline V gene encodes CDR1 GTSNPN and CDR2 SVGIG (reference sequence). There are 12 residues in the CDR3. The CDR3 sequence: CAWNRLHNGYTF. The DNA for the CDR3 is TGTGCCTGGAACCGACTACACAATGGCTACACCTTC.

The chain links TRBV19 to TRBJ1-1; TRBD1 matches 7 bases. V gave up 5 bases and J gave up 4 bases; unmatched junction bases: 4. Germline-derived CDR1 and CDR2 are LNHDA and SQIVND (reference sequence). The CDR3 sequence is 13 residues long. The CDR3 nucleotides read TGTGCCAGTAGTCTCAGGGGGAGCACTGAAGCTTTCTTT. Translation gives CASSLRGSTEAFF.

The chain carries TRBV4-2 and TRBJ1-4; TRBD1 agrees at 8 bases. Germline CDR1 is LGHNA and CDR2 is YNFKEQ. CDR3 length: 17 residues. V trimming: 4 bases; J trimming: 4 bases; junction bases outside the gene matches: 11. This chain's CDR3 is CASSLTGGSSGNEKLFF. Written as DNA, the CDR3 is TGTGCCAGCAGCCTCACAGGGGGATCTTCGGGTAATGAAAAACTGTTTTTT.

The chain combines TRBV4-1 with TRBJ1-2; unclear D gene. The CDR3 spans 15 residues. Trimming shortened V by 4 bases and J by 3 bases, and 15 bases separated the two germline ends. Per germline, CDR1 MGHRA and CDR2 YSYEKL. The CDR3 here is CASSLSLTPYYGYTF. The CDR3 DNA follows: TGCGCCAGCAGCCTGTCGCTGACGCCTTACTATGGCTACACCTTC.

V usage is TRBV10-2 and J usage is TRBJ1-2; D may be TRBD1 (6 bases). The V gene lost 6 bases and the J gene lost 6 bases, with 17 bases spanning the gap. CDR1 and CDR2 (germline): WSHSY, SAAADI. This CDR3 spans 14 amino acids. The CDR3 region is CASSAEGGSDGYTF. The DNA for the CDR3 is TGCGCCAGCAGCGCTGAGGGGGGCTCCGATGGCTACACCTTC.

The CDR3 bases are TGTGCCAGCAACCCTGGGGGACTTTGGTTTTTCTACGAGCAGTACTTC. Amino acids: CASNPGGLWFFYEQYF. The genes are TRBV7-2 and TRBJ2-7; D might be TRBD2 (6 bases). Germline V gene data show CDR1 as SGHTA and CDR2 as FQGNSA. This CDR3 is 16 amino acids long. The germline V and J ends were trimmed by 7 bases and 3 bases, with 22 bases remaining between them.

This chain joins TRBV11-3 and TRBJ2-2; D remains unclear. The CDR3 runs 14 residues. Between the trimmed V and J ends, which lost 5 bases and 3 bases, there was a span of 10 bases. Germline V gene sequence: CDR1 SGHNT, CDR2 YENEEA. CDR3 bases: TGTGCCAGCAGCAGACCGTCGGACACCGGGGAGCTGTTTTTT. Protein sequence: CASSRPSDTGELFF.

The gene calls are TRBV5-1 and TRBJ2-2; 10 positions match TRBD1. CDR1 and CDR2 from the germline V gene are SGHRS and YFSETQ. CDR3 size: 16 residues. The V segment lost 3 bases and the J segment 9 bases; nucleotides outside the gene matches: 11. CDR3 in amino acids: CASSYTPGQGPWELFF. The CDR3, as DNA: TGCGCCAGCAGCTACACTCCGGGACAGGGGCCCTGGGAGCTGTTTTTT. Full variable domain (remainder filled in from reference TRBV5-1 and TRBJ2-2): KAGVTQTPRYLIKTRGQQVTLSCSPISGHRSVSWYQQTPGQGLQFLFEYFSETQRNKGNFPGRFSGRQFSNSRSEMNVSTLELGDSALYLCASSYTPGQGPWELFFGEGSRLTVL.

This clone has a handful of counts. The CDR3 protein is CASSRTAAEISNYGYTF. In DNA, the CDR3 is TGTGCCAGCAGTCGGACAGCCGCGGAAATTTCTAACTATGGCTACACCTTC. The chain is built from TRBV2 and TRBJ1-2, with D perhaps TRBD1 (6 bases). Germline V gene lookup returns CDR1 SNHLY and CDR2 FYNNEI. The CDR3 consists of 17 residues. The germline V and J ends were trimmed by 5 bases and 0 bases, with 19 bases remaining between them.

This chain links TRBV11-3 with TRBJ2-7, with TRBD1 matching over 8 bases. Germline loops: CDR1 SGHNT, CDR2 YENEEA. The junction had 17 bases not matched to a gene; V was cut back by 3 bases and J by 7 bases. This CDR3 comprises 17 residues. CDR3 sequence (DNA): TGTGCCAGCAGCTTTTTCCAGGGGGCTGGTCCGTCGGGAGAGCAGTACTTC. It encodes CASSFFQGAGPSGEQYF.

The rearrangement joins TRBV7-8 to TRBJ2-7; D is uncertain. Germline CDR1 reads SGHVS; CDR2 reads FQNEAQ. The CDR3 consists of 13 residues. Trimming pared 5 bases from V and 3 bases from J, leaving 11 bases between. CDR3 coding DNA: TGTGCCAGCAGCCCTCTCGAGGACTACGAGCAGTACTTC. It is translated as CASSPLEDYEQYF.

This rearrangement joins TRBV3-1 (or the pseudogene TRBV3-2) to TRBJ1-2; no clear D gene. Per germline, CDR1 LGHDT and CDR2 YNNKEL (reference sequence). Trimming left V 1 base short and J 2 bases short, with 11 bases between. The CDR3 covers 15 residues. The DNA for the CDR3 is TGTGCCAGCAGCCAAGGTGGTGGGGAGAACTATGGCTACACCTTC. This gives the protein CASSQGGGENYGYTF.

The chain combines TRBV28 with TRBJ2-7, with TRBD1 matching over 10 bases. The V gene end was trimmed by 5 bases and the J gene end by 0 bases; junction bases not matched to a gene: 7. Germline CDR1 is MDHEN and CDR2 is SYDVKM. This CDR3 contains 16 residues. The CDR3 loop is CASSISGTGASYEQYF. CDR3 DNA sequence: TGTGCCAGCAGTATCTCCGGGACAGGGGCCTCCTACGAGCAGTACTTC.

The chain is built from TRBV30 and TRBJ1-5; D is perhaps TRBD1 (6 bases). This CDR3 is built from 13 residues. The ends were cut back, 4 bases at V and 4 bases at J, with 11 bases in the middle. The germline CDR1 and CDR2 sequences are GTSNPN and SVGIG (reference sequence). In nucleotides, the CDR3 is TGTGCCTGGACCACAGGGACGAATCAGCCCCAGCATTTT. Translating gives CAWTTGTNQPQHF.

This clone is judged medium-sized. The chain recombines TRBV9 with TRBJ1-6; 9 nucleotides agree with TRBD1. In germline, CDR1 is SGDLS, CDR2 YYNGEE. There are 15 residues in the CDR3. The junction had 0 bases not matched to a gene; V was cut back by 0 bases and J by 5 bases. The CDR3 bases are TGTGCCAGCAGCGTAGGACAGGGGGATAATTCACCCCTCCACTTT. This sequence encodes CASSVGQGDNSPLHF.